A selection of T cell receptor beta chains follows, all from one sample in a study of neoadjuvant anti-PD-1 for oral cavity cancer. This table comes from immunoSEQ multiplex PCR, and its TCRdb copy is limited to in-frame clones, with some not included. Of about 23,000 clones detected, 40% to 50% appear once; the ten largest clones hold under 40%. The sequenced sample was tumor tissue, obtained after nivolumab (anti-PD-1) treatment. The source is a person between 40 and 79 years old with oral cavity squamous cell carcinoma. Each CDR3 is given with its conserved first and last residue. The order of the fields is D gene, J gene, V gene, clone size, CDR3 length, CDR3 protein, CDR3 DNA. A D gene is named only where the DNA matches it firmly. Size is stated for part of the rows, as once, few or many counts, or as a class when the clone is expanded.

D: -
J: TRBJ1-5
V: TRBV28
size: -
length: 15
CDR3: CAAYPTHNSNQPQHF
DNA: TGTGCCGCCTACCCGACACACAATAGCAATCAGCCCCAGCATTTT

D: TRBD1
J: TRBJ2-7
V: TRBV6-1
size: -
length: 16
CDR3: CASSESGTGGWYEQYF
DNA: TGTGCCAGCAGTGAATCCGGGACAGGGGGCTGGTACGAGCAGTACTTC

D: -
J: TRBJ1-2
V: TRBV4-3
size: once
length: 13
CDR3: CASSQDARGGYTF
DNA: TGCGCCAGCAGCCAAGATGCCCGGGGGGGCTACACCTTC

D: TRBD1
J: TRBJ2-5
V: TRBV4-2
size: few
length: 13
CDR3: CASSPDRGKTQYF
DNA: TGTGCCAGCAGCCCGGACAGGGGAAAGACCCAGTACTTC

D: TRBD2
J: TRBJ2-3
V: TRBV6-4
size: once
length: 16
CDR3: CASSDGPSGGTDTQYF
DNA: TGTGCCAGCAGTGACGGGCCTAGCGGGGGAACAGATACGCAGTATTTT

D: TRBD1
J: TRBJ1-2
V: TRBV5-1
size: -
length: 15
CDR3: CASNSGQGTDYGYTF
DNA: TGCGCCAGCAACTCAGGACAGGGGACCGACTATGGCTACACCTTC

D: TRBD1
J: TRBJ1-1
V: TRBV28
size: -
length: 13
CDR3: CASRGTGGTEAFF
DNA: TGTGCCAGCAGAGGGACAGGGGGCACTGAAGCTTTCTTT

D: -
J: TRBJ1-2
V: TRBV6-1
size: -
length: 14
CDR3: CASTAGTMDYGYTF
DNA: TGTGCCAGCACTGCCGGGACAATGGACTATGGCTACACCTTC

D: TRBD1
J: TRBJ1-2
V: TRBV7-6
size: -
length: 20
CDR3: CASSPSPHPSTPQGGEGYTF
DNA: TGTGCCAGCAGCCCATCCCCCCACCCTAGTACCCCCCAGGGGGGGGAGGGCTACACCTTC

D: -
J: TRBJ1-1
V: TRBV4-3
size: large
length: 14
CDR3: CASSPRQGGTEAFF
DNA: TGCGCCAGCAGCCCAAGGCAGGGTGGGACTGAAGCTTTCTTT

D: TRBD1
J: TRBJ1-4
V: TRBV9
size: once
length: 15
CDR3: CASSGGTGTGEKLFF
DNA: TGTGCCAGCAGCGGGGGGACAGGGACGGGTGAAAAACTGTTTTTT

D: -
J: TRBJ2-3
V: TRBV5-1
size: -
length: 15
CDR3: CASSFPAASTDTQYF
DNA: TGCGCCAGCAGCTTTCCGGCCGCTAGCACAGATACGCAGTATTTT

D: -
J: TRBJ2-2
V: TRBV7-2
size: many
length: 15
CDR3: CASSLSWGVGGELFF
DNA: TGTGCCAGCAGCTTAAGTTGGGGGGTAGGCGGGGAGCTGTTTTTT

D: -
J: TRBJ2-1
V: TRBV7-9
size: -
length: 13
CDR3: CASSLGGLNEQFF
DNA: TGTGCCAGCAGCTTAGGGGGACTGAATGAGCAGTTCTTC

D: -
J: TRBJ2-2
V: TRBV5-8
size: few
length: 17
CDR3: CASSLVFSGINTGELFF
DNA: TGTGCCAGCAGCTTGGTGTTTAGCGGAATAAACACCGGGGAGCTGTTTTTT

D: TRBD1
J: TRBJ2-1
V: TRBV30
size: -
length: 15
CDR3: CAWRVPGQIAGEQFF
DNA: TGTGCCTGGCGGGTCCCGGGACAGATAGCAGGCGAGCAGTTCTTC

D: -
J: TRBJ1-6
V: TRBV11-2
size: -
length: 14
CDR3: CASSLREGYSPLHF
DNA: TGTGCCAGCAGCTTACGAGAAGGATATTCACCCCTCCACTTT

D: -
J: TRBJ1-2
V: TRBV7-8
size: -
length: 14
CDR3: CASSAGGFIYGYTF
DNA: TGTGCCAGCAGCGCGGGGGGGTTTATCTATGGCTACACCTTC

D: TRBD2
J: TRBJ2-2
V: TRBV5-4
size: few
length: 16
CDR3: CASSRTLAGNTGELFF
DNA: TGTGCCAGCAGCCGAACGCTAGCGGGTAACACCGGGGAGCTGTTTTTT

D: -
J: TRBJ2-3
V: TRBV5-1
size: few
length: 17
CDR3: CASSLAGGQGSTDTQYF
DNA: TGCGCCAGCAGCTTGGCCGGAGGCCAGGGGAGCACAGATACGCAGTATTTT

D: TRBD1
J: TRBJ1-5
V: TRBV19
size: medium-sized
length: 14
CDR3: CASSIQGDNQPQHF
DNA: TGTGCCAGTAGTATACAGGGGGACAATCAGCCCCAGCATTTT

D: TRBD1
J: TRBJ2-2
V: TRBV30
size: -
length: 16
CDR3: CAWSVEGARYTGELFF
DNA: TGTGCCTGGAGTGTTGAGGGGGCGAGGTACACCGGGGAGCTGTTTTTT

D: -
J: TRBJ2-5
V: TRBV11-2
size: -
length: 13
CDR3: CASSLAGKETQYF
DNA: TGTGCCAGCAGCTTGGCGGGTAAAGAGACCCAGTACTTC

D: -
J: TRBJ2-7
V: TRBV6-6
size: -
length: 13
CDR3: CASRGGGENEQYF
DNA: TGTGCCAGCAGAGGGGGGGGCGAGAACGAGCAGTACTTC